This T cell receptor beta chain emerged from a study of shared clonotypes between healthy human individuals. The germline CDR1 and CDR2 sequences are SGHKS and YYEKEE (reference sequence). This CDR3 is 14 amino acids long. The V segment lost 3 bases and the J segment 4 bases; nucleotides outside the gene matches: 3. Produced via immunoSEQ multiplex PCR; TCRdb's table is partial and in-frame only. This table has millions of clones, around 94% appearing once. The CD4+ fraction was divided into a CD45RA+ naive subset and a CD45RA-negative memory subset. J is TRBJ1-1 and V is TRBV5-5; 10 positions match TRBD1. The sample was naive CD4+ T cells sorted from blood. Specified subset: CD45RA+ positively selected. The sequence was collected from a man between 18 and 29 years old in good health. This CDR3 reads CASSWGTGVTEAFF. As DNA, the CDR3 is TGTGCCAGCAGCTGGGGGACAGGGGTCACTGAAGCTTTCTTT. The variable domain in full, with the rest retrieved from reference TRBV5-5 and TRBJ1-1, is DAGVTQSPTHLIKTRGQQVTLRCSPISGHKSVSWYQQVLGQGPQFIFQYYEKEERGRGNFPDRFSARQFPNYSSELNVNALLLGDSALYLCASSWGTGVTEAFFGQGTRLTVV.